Below, one TCR beta chain is given with its context. Its specificity is not known. The data were obtained in a study of human T cells and chemical hapten exposure. As for the study in general: Skin of the upper inner arm, approximately 2 cm by approximately 2 cm, received 2% DPC for sensitization. The upper back received 0.01% DPC by patch testing, with results read at 6 days. Study findings and constraints: Among expanded TCRs, significantly more large CDR3 similarity clusters formed than among controls.

Germline CDR1 and CDR2: MGHRA and YSYEKL. The CDR3 covers 17 residues. Trimming left V 1 base short and J 0 bases short, with 13 bases between. Using its own MiXCR run on the RACE reads, TCRdb lists one record per CDR3 protein. The repertoire includes about 250,000 distinct CDR3 sequences, approximately 7.5% of them detected once, and about 1.1% sits in the top ten. The time point was: pre-sensitization, week 0. Treatment defined: therapeutic diphenylcyclopropenone sensitization with weekly scalp DPC. Blood was collected ahead of every patch test applied. The material sequenced was whole blood, taken in connection with sensitization to the hapten diphenylcyclopropenone (DPC). V gene TRBV4-1 combines with J gene TRBJ2-1; D is tentatively TRBD1 or TRBD2 (5 bases each). The clonotype comes from a man aged 18 to 29 with alopecia areata. Some clones in this sample may be carry-over from other donors' samples. The CDR3 sequence is CASSQGDGKRSYNEQFF. The CDR3 DNA sequence: TGCGCCAGCAGCCAAGGGGACGGGAAACGCTCCTACAATGAGCAGTTCTTC.